Shown below are 17 T cell receptor beta chains from a single sample sequenced in a study of cytotoxic CD8 clonotypes in ibrutinib-treated CLL. Sequencing used immunoSEQ multiplex PCR; TCRdb keeps in-frame clones, though not all of them. The sample yields a few hundred thousand clones, under 80% seen once. Material: PBMCs, obtained after 24 months of ibrutinib treatment. Every receptor here comes from a human donor with chronic lymphocytic leukemia.

The chain recombines TRBV7-3 with TRBJ2-7; D may be TRBD2 (7 bases). The CDR3 length is 15 residues. The V end lost 1 base, the J end lost 4 bases, and 14 bases lay between the germline ends. Per germline, CDR1 SGHTA and CDR2 FQGTGA. The chain's CDR3 is CASSLSGGFQYEQYF. The CDR3 DNA reads TGTGCCAGCAGCTTAAGCGGGGGCTTTCAGTACGAGCAGTACTTC.

This clone was seen a few times. V usage is TRBV28 and J usage is TRBJ2-5; 12 positions agree with TRBD2. After removal of 6 bases from V and 4 bases from J, the junction contained 6 bases not matched to a gene. The CDR3 runs to 15 residues. CDR1 MDHEN and CDR2 SYDVKM come from the germline V gene. This CDR3 is CASRQGLAGRETQYF. CDR3 DNA: TGTGCCAGCAGACAAGGACTAGCGGGACGAGAGACCCAGTACTTC.

This clone appeared once. The chain combines TRBV18 with TRBJ1-5, with D unclear. CDR1 and CDR2 from the germline V gene are KGHSH and LQKENI. CDR3 size: 16 residues. V was pared by 2 bases and J by 2 bases, with 13 bases between. CDR3 in amino acids: CASSPSGNRGNQPQHF. The CDR3, as DNA: TGTGCCAGCTCACCAAGCGGGAATAGGGGCAATCAGCCCCAGCATTTT.

This clone was seen a handful of times. At one end the junction does not follow the germline gene, possibly because of a read error. This rearrangement joins TRBV7-7 to TRBJ2-7, with TRBD1 identical over 11 bases. This CDR3 is built from 14 residues. Germline loops: CDR1 SSHAT, CDR2 FNYEAQ (reference sequence). The CDR3 nucleotides read TGTGCTAGCAGCCCGGGGACAGGGGGATACGAGCAGTACTTC. This sequence encodes CASSPGTGGYEQYF. The variable domain in full, with the rest retrieved from reference TRBV7-7 and TRBJ2-7, is GAGVSQSPRYKVTKRGQDVTLRCDPISSHATLYWYQQALGQGPEFLTYFNYEAQPDKSGLPSDRFSAERPEGSISTLTIQRTEQRDSAMYRCASSPGTGGYEQYFGPGTRLTVT.

This clone was detected once. The J gene is TRBJ2-3, the V gene TRBV6-6; 11 bases fit TRBD1. This CDR3 is 16 amino acids long. V gave up 4 bases and J gave up 5 bases; unmatched junction bases: 8. Germline V lookup: CDR1 MNHNY, CDR2 SVGAGI (reference sequence). Written as DNA, the CDR3 is TGTGCCAGCAGTTTCCAAGGACAGGGGGCGGGAGATACGCAGTATTTT. Its protein product is CASSFQGQGAGDTQYF.

The CDR3 sequence: CASSFAPGVSGANVLTF. CDR3 in DNA: TGTGCCAGCAGCTTTGCTCCCGGGGTCTCTGGGGCCAACGTCCTGACTTTC. This sequence joins TRBV7-2 and TRBJ2-6, with TRBD2 as a possible D gene (5 bases). This CDR3 has 17 residues. Germline-derived CDR1 and CDR2 are SGHTA and FQGNSA. Trimming removed 3 bases at V and 0 bases at J, with 12 bases between.

J is TRBJ1-1 and V is TRBV10-1, with a weak D call TRBD1 (5 bases). V gave up 3 bases and J gave up 11 bases, with 16 bases separating them. From germline, CDR1 is WNHNN and CDR2 SYGVQD (reference sequence). This CDR3 comprises 13 residues. The CDR3 loop reads CASSDSSGGDAFF. The CDR3 DNA reads TGCGCCAGCAGTGATTCATCCGGGGGGGACGCTTTCTTT.

The rearrangement uses TRBV28 and TRBJ1-2; 8 bases map to TRBD1. Germline assignment: CDR1 MDHEN and CDR2 SYDVKM. The CDR3 spans 14 residues. Trimming cost V 7 bases and J 7 bases; bases outside gene matches: 11. The CDR3 DNA sequence: TGTGCCAGCAAGGAGGACAGGGCTAGGGGTGGCTACACCTTC. Its protein product is CASKEDRARGGYTF.

V and J are TRBV28 and TRBJ2-1; 10 bases fit TRBD2. The CDR3 is made up of 16 amino acids. The trim removed 5 bases at V and 7 bases at J, leaving 11 bases unmatched. Germline-derived CDR1 and CDR2 are MDHEN and SYDVKM. The CDR3 is CASSPSGRGESNEQFF. The CDR3 coding sequence is TGTGCCAGCAGTCCTAGCGGGAGAGGAGAGTCGAATGAGCAGTTCTTC.

V is TRBV6-4 and J is TRBJ2-2; tentatively, D is TRBD2 (5 bases). Germline V gene data show CDR1 as MRHNA and CDR2 as SNTAGT. This CDR3 region has 13 residues. Trimming pared 6 bases from V and 3 bases from J, leaving 8 bases between. The CDR3 coding sequence is TGTGCCAGCAGGGAGCGGTACACCGGGGAGCTGTTTTTT. Its protein is CASRERYTGELFF.

This chain joins TRBV29-1 and TRBJ2-7, with TRBD1 matching over 7 bases. Germline CDR1 SQVTM, CDR2 ANQGSEA. CDR3 length: 14 residues. The V and J ends lost 3 bases and 2 bases, in that order; junction bases with no gene match: 7. Here the CDR3 reads CSVEQPGQTYEQYF. The CDR3 DNA reads TGCAGCGTTGAGCAACCGGGACAGACCTACGAGCAGTACTTC.

The chain uses TRBV9 and TRBJ1-2; 10 nucleotides match TRBD1. The CDR3 runs to 18 residues. The germline V gene encodes CDR1 SGDLS and CDR2 YYNGEE. The V and J ends lost 4 bases and 2 bases, in that order; junction bases with no gene match: 14. For the CDR3, the DNA is TGTGCCAGCAGCCTAACTGGGGACAGGGGATGGATAAACTATGGCTACACCTTC. As protein: CASSLTGDRGWINYGYTF.

The chain employs TRBV6-5 and TRBJ2-7; 9 positions match TRBD1. This CDR3 comprises 14 residues. Trimming removed 6 bases from V and 3 bases from J; junction bases left unmatched: 6. The germline CDR1 and CDR2 sequences are MNHEY and SVGAGI. CDR3 bases: TGTGCCAGCAGGCCCGGGACAGGGTTCTACGAGCAGTACTTC. Residues: CASRPGTGFYEQYF.

This clone was seen a handful of times. This chain links TRBV5-1 with TRBJ2-1; 7 bases align to TRBD2. Germline lookup yields CDR1 SGHRS and CDR2 YFSETQ. J gave up 10 bases and V 4 bases, and 11 bases lay outside the gene matches. The CDR3 is 14 amino acids. The CDR3 sequence is CASSLGTTSGEQFF. The CDR3 nucleotides are TGCGCCAGCAGCCTAGGGACTACCAGTGGAGAGCAGTTCTTC.

The chain recombines TRBV28 with TRBJ1-2; 11 nucleotides align to TRBD1. The CDR3 is made up of 15 amino acids. CDR1 and CDR2 (germline): MDHEN, SYDVKM. The junction had 6 bases not matched to a gene; V was cut back by 5 bases and J by 4 bases. Here the CDR3 reads CASSQPGQGGYGYTF. Here the CDR3 DNA reads TGTGCCAGCAGTCAACCGGGACAGGGGGGCTATGGCTACACCTTC.

This chain connects TRBV29-1 to TRBJ2-6; no clear D. Germline V lookup: CDR1 SQVTM, CDR2 ANQGSEA. This CDR3 is built from 14 residues. Trimming shortened V by 6 bases and J by 0 bases, and 9 bases separated the two germline ends. The CDR3, as DNA: TGCAGCGTACTGGACGGCTCTGGGGCCAACGTCCTGACTTTC. Its protein is CSVLDGSGANVLTF.

This chain uses TRBV19 with TRBJ2-7; TRBD1 agrees at 7 bases. The CDR3 loop spans 14 amino acids. V was pared by 3 bases and J by 7 bases, with 9 bases of the junction left unmatched. Germline lookup yields CDR1 LNHDA and CDR2 SQIVND (reference sequence). CDR3 sequence: CASSIGTALGEQYF. CDR3 nucleotide sequence: TGTGCCAGTAGTATTGGGACAGCTCTAGGGGAGCAGTACTTC. Full variable domain (outside the CDR3, taken from reference TRBV19 and TRBJ2-7): DGGITQSPKYLFRKEGQNVTLSCEQNLNHDAMYWYRQDPGQGLRLIYYSQIVNDFQKGDIAEGYSVSREKKESFPLTVTSAQKNPTAFYLCASSIGTALGEQYFGPGTRLTVT.